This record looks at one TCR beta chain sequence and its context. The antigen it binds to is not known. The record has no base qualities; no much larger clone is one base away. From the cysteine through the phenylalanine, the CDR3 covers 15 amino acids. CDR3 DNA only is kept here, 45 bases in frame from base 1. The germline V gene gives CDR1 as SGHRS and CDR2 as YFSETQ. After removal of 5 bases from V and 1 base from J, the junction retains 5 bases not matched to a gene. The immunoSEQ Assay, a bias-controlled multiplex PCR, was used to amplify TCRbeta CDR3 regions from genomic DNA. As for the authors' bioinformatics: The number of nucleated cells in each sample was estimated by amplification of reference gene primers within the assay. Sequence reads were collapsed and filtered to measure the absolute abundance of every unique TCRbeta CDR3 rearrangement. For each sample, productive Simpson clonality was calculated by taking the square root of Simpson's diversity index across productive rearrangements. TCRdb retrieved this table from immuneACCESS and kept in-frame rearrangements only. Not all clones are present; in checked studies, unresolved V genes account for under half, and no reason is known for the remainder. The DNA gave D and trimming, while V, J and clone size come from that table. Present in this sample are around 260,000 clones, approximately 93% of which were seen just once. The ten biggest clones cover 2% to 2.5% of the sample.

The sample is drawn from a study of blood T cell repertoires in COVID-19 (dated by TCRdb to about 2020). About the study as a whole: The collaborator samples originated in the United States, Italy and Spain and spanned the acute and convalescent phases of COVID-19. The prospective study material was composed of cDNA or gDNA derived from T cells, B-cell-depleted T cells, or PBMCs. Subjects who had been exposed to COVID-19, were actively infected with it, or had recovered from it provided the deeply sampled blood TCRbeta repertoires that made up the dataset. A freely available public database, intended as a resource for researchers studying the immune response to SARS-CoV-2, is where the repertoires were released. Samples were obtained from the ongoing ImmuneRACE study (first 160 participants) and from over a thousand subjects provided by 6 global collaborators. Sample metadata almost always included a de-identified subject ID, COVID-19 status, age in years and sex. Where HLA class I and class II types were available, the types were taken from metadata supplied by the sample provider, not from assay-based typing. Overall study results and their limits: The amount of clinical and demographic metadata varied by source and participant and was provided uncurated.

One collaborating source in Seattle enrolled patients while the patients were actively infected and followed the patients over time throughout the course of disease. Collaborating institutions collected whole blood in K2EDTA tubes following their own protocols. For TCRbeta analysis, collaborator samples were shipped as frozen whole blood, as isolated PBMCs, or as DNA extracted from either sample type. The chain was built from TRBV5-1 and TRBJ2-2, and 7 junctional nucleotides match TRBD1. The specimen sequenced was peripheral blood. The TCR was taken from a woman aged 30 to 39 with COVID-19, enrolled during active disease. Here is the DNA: TGCGCCAGCAGGCGACAGGGAGTGAACACCGGGGAGCTGTTTTTT. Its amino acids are CASRRQGVNTGELFF.